This entry is about one T cell receptor beta chain. The CDR3 consists of 16 residues. V dropped 0 bases and J dropped 4 bases, with 16 bases sitting between them. Germline loops: CDR1 SGDLS, CDR2 YYNGEE. This sample stems from a study of blood T cell repertoires in COVID-19. Using immunoSEQ multiplex PCR, the repertoire was profiled, and TCRdb retains in-frame clones only, with some absent. Among about 210,000 clones listed, around four fifths were seen once. This TCR was sampled from a man in his forties or fifties with active or convalescent COVID-19. The sequencing sample was made of peripheral blood. This chain joins TRBV9 and TRBJ1-1; a possible D gene is TRBD1 (5 bases). The CDR3 here is CASSVGAGGASTEAFF. Here the CDR3 DNA reads TGTGCCAGCAGCGTAGGGGCCGGGGGTGCCAGCACTGAAGCTTTCTTT.